This T cell receptor beta chain is drawn from a study of monozygotic twins with inflammatory bowel disease (dated by TCRdb to 2018 to 2020). In terms of the full investigation: A total of some 30 monozygotic twin pairs were included in the full study, comprising nine German pairs (four IBD-concordant, five IBD-discordant) and 19 IBD-discordant Danish pairs. Within discordant pairs, disease-associated traits were sought mainly by comparing IBD patients with their genetically identical healthy co-twins. Each individual had, on average, about 151 000 unique TCRalpha sequences and 181 000 unique TCRbeta sequences available for analysis. Here is what the overall study found, with its caveats: Measured by the inverse Simpson index, TCRbeta repertoire diversity was lower in IBD patients than in their healthy co-twins. The analysis was unable to tell apart different T cell subtypes. No single strong signal or clonotype linked to IBD turned up in the results, so the idea that one exists was not supported. Because patients received different immunosuppressive treatments, the repertoires may have picked up extra background noise and variability between individuals. Repertoire similarity did not differ between concordant and discordant twins, which could be due to limited statistical power. Compared with healthy twins, IBD patients had fewer clonotypes in common with other individuals, a difference most pronounced in patients showing signs of disease activity.

For this clonotype: It has no known antigen specificity.

Libraries were constructed by 5' RACE. The input for every TCR library was approximately 3,500 ng of total RNA. For each sample, cDNA synthesis was carried out in eight separate reactions using SMARTScribe reverse transcriptase. Unique molecular identifiers containing a 6-nucleotide sample barcode were introduced through template switching during cDNA synthesis. Amplification of TCRalpha and TCRbeta cDNA involved two nested PCRs of about 15 and 9 cycles, and each PCR was followed by bead purification. Before amplification, the cDNA was both treated with uracil DNA-glycosylase and purified with the QIAquick PCR purification kit. In the second PCR, Illumina TruSeq-compatible adapters and sample-specific barcodes were added. Library quality and concentration were checked on TapeStation and Qubit, and libraries were pooled at 4.5 to 5.5 ng each. The pooled libraries were sequenced with 2 x 100 bp reads and custom sequencing primers on an Illumina HiSeq2500 single-index Rapid Run. Turning to the authors' computational methods: MiGEC version 1.2.6 was used for UMI-based consensus assembly, which corrected PCR and sequencing errors. V(D)J alignment, clonotype assembly and CDR3 extraction were performed with MiXCR version 2.1.1. Gene usage, clonotype sharing and MAIT/NKT TCR abundance were normalised by analysing the top 1000, 10 000 and 20 000 clonotypes per sample. After downsampling to 27 000 UMIs, diversity was calculated as the inverse Simpson index using the vegan R package. Paired Mann-Whitney U tests on discordant twin pairs were used, with Benjamini-Hochberg multiple-testing correction. One entry per CDR3 protein sequence results from the TCRdb reprocessing of the reads, with DNA left out. The V and J calls were determined by TCRdb, not by the authors. The sample's table lists a count of about 140,000 distinct CDR3 sequences. 1.2% of the sample is in the top ten clones.

Measured from the cysteine to the phenylalanine, the CDR3 is 14 residues long. No DNA appears here. CDR1 and CDR2, per the germline V gene (reference sequence), are GTSNPN and SVGIG. From each donor, an approximately 2.5 ml peripheral blood sample was drawn into PAXgene tubes and stored at -80 degrees C. Without any T cell sorting, total RNA was extracted from whole blood using the PAXgene blood miRNA kit on an automated QIAcube. Peripheral blood from monozygotic twin pairs, either concordant or discordant for inflammatory bowel disease, underwent deep TCRalpha and TCRbeta repertoire profiling that used unique molecular barcoding. For every twin pair, smoking habits were documented, and each individual was categorised as a current, former or never smoker.

Material: blood. This receptor chain uses TRBV30 and TRBJ2-3; the TRBD2 assignment by TCRdb is unverifiable without DNA. This clonotype originated in a human donor with ulcerative colitis or Crohn's disease, or a healthy co-twin of an affected twin (not recorded which). CDR3 sequence: CAGGLAGVWDTQYF.